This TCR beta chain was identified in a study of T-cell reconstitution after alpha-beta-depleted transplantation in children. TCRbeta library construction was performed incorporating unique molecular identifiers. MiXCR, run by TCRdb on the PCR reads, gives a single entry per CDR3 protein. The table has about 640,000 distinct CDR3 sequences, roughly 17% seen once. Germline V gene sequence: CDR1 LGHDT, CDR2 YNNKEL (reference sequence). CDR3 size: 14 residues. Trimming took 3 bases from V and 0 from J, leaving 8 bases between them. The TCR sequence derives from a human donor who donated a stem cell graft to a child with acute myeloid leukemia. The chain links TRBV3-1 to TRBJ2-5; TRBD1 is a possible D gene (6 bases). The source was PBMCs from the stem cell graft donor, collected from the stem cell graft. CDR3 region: CASSQDSYQETQYF. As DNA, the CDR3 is TGTGCCAGCAGCCAGGACAGTTACCAAGAGACCCAGTACTTC.